This entry lists 26 T cell receptor beta chains sequenced from one sample in a study of blood T cell repertoires in COVID-19. Libraries were prepared by immunoSEQ multiplex PCR; TCRdb keeps only in-frame clonotypes and omits some of them. The profile covers roughly 120,000 clones, with 85% appearing a single time and about 13% taken by the ten largest. Material: peripheral blood. These receptors were collected from a human donor in a cohort sampled during active COVID-19.

The chain recombines TRBV18 with TRBJ1-6; D is undetermined. CDR1 and CDR2 from the germline V gene are KGHSH and LQKENI. V dropped 3 bases and J dropped 5 bases, with 8 bases sitting between them. The CDR3 has 14 amino acids. CDR3 DNA: TGTGCCAGCTCACCGGCGGAGCATAATTCACCCCTCCACTTT. Its translation: CASSPAEHNSPLHF.

The gene calls are TRBV6-5 and TRBJ1-5; possible D gene TRBD1, 6 bases. The V gene's germline CDR1 is MNHEY and CDR2 SVGAGI. V lost 6 bases and J lost 15, with 18 bases in between. The CDR3 is 12 amino acids. The CDR3 region is CASRLSDSQWHF. CDR3 nucleotide sequence: TGTGCCAGCAGGCTCTCGGACAGCCAATGGCATTTT.

V usage is TRBV9 and J usage is TRBJ2-7; D unclear. Trimming cost V 0 bases and J 0 bases, with 7 bases left between them. Germline V CDR1 and CDR2: SGDLS, YYNGEE. The CDR3 consists of 14 residues. The CDR3 sequence is CASSVGADSYEQYF. Here the CDR3 DNA reads TGTGCCAGCAGCGTAGGGGCCGACTCCTACGAGCAGTACTTC. The full variable domain, rest sourced from reference TRBV9 and TRBJ2-7, is DSGVTQTPKHLITATGQRVTLRCSPRSGDLSVYWYQQSLDQGLQFLIQYYNGEERAKGNILERFSAQQFPDLHSELNLSSLELGDSALYFCASSVGADSYEQYFGPGTRLTVT.

V gene TRBV9 combines with J gene TRBJ2-5; TRBD2 matches 7 bases. V shed 0 bases and J 4 bases; nucleotides not matched to a gene: 12. This CDR3 contains 17 residues. Germline CDR1 and CDR2: SGDLS and YYNGEE. CDR3 in amino acids: CASSVAPGDYVRETQYF. In DNA, the CDR3 is TGTGCCAGCAGCGTAGCTCCGGGGGACTATGTTAGAGAGACCCAGTACTTC.

Only a few counts were recorded for this clone. The genes are TRBV3-1 (or the pseudogene TRBV3-2) and TRBJ1-1; D remains ambiguous. The CDR3 is made up of 13 amino acids. Between the trimmed V and J ends, which lost 2 bases and 3 bases, there was a span of 7 bases. Per the germline V gene, CDR1 is LGHDT and CDR2 is YNNKEL (reference sequence). The CDR3 here is CASSQLGDTEAFF. The CDR3 region has the DNA TGTGCCAGCAGCCAACTGGGCGACACTGAAGCTTTCTTT.

The J gene is TRBJ1-2, the V gene TRBV2; no clear D gene. V was trimmed by 4 bases and J by 3 bases, leaving 9 bases between them. This CDR3 region has 13 residues. Germline-derived CDR1 and CDR2 are SNHLY and FYNNEI. CDR3 sequence reads: CASSVREDYGYTF. The CDR3 DNA is TGTGCCAGCAGTGTTAGGGAGGACTATGGCTACACCTTC.

This clone was observed a single time. The chain is built from TRBV5-1 and TRBJ2-1; the D is unclear. CDR1 and CDR2 from the germline V gene are SGHRS and YFSETQ. The germline V and J ends were trimmed by 3 bases and 9 bases, with 16 bases remaining between them. The CDR3 runs 14 residues. The CDR3 region has the DNA TGCGCCAGCAGCTGGTCTCTATCGTTTGTTGAGCAGTTCTTC. Its protein is CASSWSLSFVEQFF.

The gene calls are TRBV6-1 and TRBJ1-6, with D hard to call. With 2 bases removed from V and 7 bases from J, the gap between germline ends came to 12 bases. Germline V lookup: CDR1 MNHNS, CDR2 SASEGT. This CDR3 has 15 residues. The CDR3 sequence: CASSELGSQNSPLHF. The CDR3 DNA follows: TGTGCCAGCAGTGAATTGGGCAGCCAGAATTCACCCCTCCACTTT.

This rearrangement joins TRBV9 to TRBJ1-2; the match to TRBD1 covers 9 bases. Germline CDR1 reads SGDLS; CDR2 reads YYNGEE. Trimming cost V 0 bases and J 7 bases; bases outside gene matches: 7. This CDR3 contains 15 residues. The CDR3, as DNA: TGTGCCAGCAGCGTAGATCGGACAGGGGTTTTTGGCTACACCTTC. It encodes CASSVDRTGVFGYTF.

CDR3 coding DNA: TGTGCCAGCAGCCAGCAGCGGGGGCCCACTGAAGCTTTCTTT. Its translation: CASSQQRGPTEAFF. This chain links TRBV7-2 with TRBJ1-1; D may be TRBD1 (6 bases). V was trimmed by 5 bases and J by 4 bases, leaving 14 bases between them. The germline CDR1 and CDR2 sequences are SGHTA and FQGNSA. The CDR3 runs to 14 residues. The full variable domain, with the rest looked up from reference TRBV7-2 and TRBJ1-1, is GAGVSQSPSNKVTEKGKDVELRCDPISGHTALYWYRQSLGQGLEFLIYFQGNSAPDKSGLPSDRFSAERTGGSVSTLTIQRTQQEDSAVYLCASSQQRGPTEAFFGQGTRLTVV.

There are many counts of this clone. This sequence joins TRBV14 and TRBJ1-3; 7 bases are a match to TRBD1. CDR1 and CDR2 (germline): SGHDN, FVKESK. The ends lost 0 bases at V and 0 bases at J; junction bases unmatched: 11. The CDR3 has 19 amino acids. CDR3 protein: CASSQEFETGPGSGNTIYF. CDR3 DNA: TGTGCCAGCAGCCAAGAGTTCGAGACAGGGCCCGGCTCTGGAAACACCATATATTTT.

This sequence joins TRBV3-1 (or the pseudogene TRBV3-2) and TRBJ1-6; 8 bases fit TRBD1. CDR1 is LGHDT, CDR2 YNNKEL, per germline (reference sequence). The J segment lost 10 bases and the V segment lost 3 bases, leaving 11 bases of the junction unmatched. The CDR3 has 16 amino acids. CDR3 residues: CASSHPGQGIESPLHF. CDR3 DNA sequence: TGTGCCAGCAGCCATCCTGGACAGGGAATAGAATCACCCCTCCACTTT.

This clone came up a few times. This rearrangement joins TRBV19 to TRBJ1-1; D possibly corresponds to TRBD1 (5 bases). From germline, CDR1 is LNHDA and CDR2 SQIVND (reference sequence). Trimming took 5 bases from V and 1 from J, leaving 17 bases between them. This CDR3 has 16 amino acids. The CDR3 spells CASSQRSGRANTEAFF. The CDR3 coding sequence is TGTGCCAGTAGTCAACGATCGGGCAGGGCGAACACTGAAGCTTTCTTT.

The CDR3 DNA sequence: TGTGCCAGCAGTACAGGGGGAATCTATGGCTACACCTTC. Translated, it gives CASSTGGIYGYTF. The chain joins TRBV7-9 to TRBJ1-2, with 8 bases that match TRBD1. This CDR3 spans 13 amino acids. V lost 6 bases to trimming and J lost 4 bases; unmatched junction nucleotides: 4. Germline CDR1 reads SEHNR; CDR2 reads FQNEAQ (reference sequence).

This clone was detected a few times. The chain employs TRBV11-2 and TRBJ1-3; D is perhaps TRBD1 (6 bases). Germline V CDR1 and CDR2: SGHAT, FQNNGV. V shed 4 bases and J shed 0 bases, with 13 bases lying between them. The CDR3 contains 16 residues. CDR3 sequence: CASSSGGAFSGNTIYF. The CDR3 DNA is TGTGCCAGCAGCTCCGGGGGGGCCTTCTCTGGAAACACCATATATTTT.

The CDR3, as DNA: TGTGCCAGCAGTGACTCGAGAACAGGCCCACGGGGCTACACCTTC. Translating it yields CASSDSRTGPRGYTF. The rearrangement uses TRBV6-4 and TRBJ1-2; TRBD1 might be the D (5 bases). The germline V gene has CDR1 MRHNA and CDR2 SNTAGT. This CDR3 region has 15 residues. Trimming left V 0 bases short and J 8 bases short, with 16 bases between.

V is TRBV7-2 and J is TRBJ1-2, with TRBD1 matching 7 bases. Germline CDR1 reads SGHTA; CDR2 reads FQGNSA. The CDR3 contains 13 residues. The V and J ends lost 4 bases and 7 bases, in that order; junction bases with no gene match: 6. CDR3 residues: CASSSTGFSGYTF. CDR3 bases: TGTGCCAGCAGCTCGACAGGGTTCTCTGGCTACACCTTC.

This clone has a single count. J is TRBJ1-1 and V is TRBV10-2; D remains unclear. CDR3 length: 15 amino acids. Germline CDR1 and CDR2: WSHSY and SAAADI. With 3 bases removed from V and 2 bases from J, the gap between germline ends came to 13 bases. The CDR3 loop reads CASSELVLVNTEAFF. In DNA, the CDR3 is TGCGCCAGCAGTGAATTGGTACTTGTTAACACTGAAGCTTTCTTT.

V and J are TRBV7-8 and TRBJ2-7; 8 bases fit TRBD2. The germline V gene has CDR1 SGHVS and CDR2 FQNEAQ. The V gene end was trimmed by 2 bases and the J gene end by 0 bases; junction bases not matched to a gene: 9. The CDR3 has 17 residues. The CDR3 coding sequence is TGTGCCAGCAGCTTACCCGACAGCGGGGGATACTCCTACGAGCAGTACTTC. Amino acid sequence: CASSLPDSGGYSYEQYF.

This sequence joins TRBV2 and TRBJ1-1; D remains ambiguous. The V and J ends lost 6 bases and 0 bases respectively, with 8 bases between them. The CDR3 contains 13 residues. CDR1 SNHLY and CDR2 FYNNEI come from the germline V gene. This CDR3 is CASSGLMNTEAFF. The CDR3 DNA follows: TGTGCCAGCAGCGGACTGATGAACACTGAAGCTTTCTTT.

The V gene is TRBV7-2, the J gene TRBJ1-6; no reliable D call. Germline CDR1 and CDR2: SGHTA and FQGNSA. Trimming took off 0 bases at V and 0 bases at J, with 9 bases between the two ends. The CDR3 has 17 amino acids. The CDR3 coding sequence is TGTGCCAGCAGCTTAGCGGGCTTAAGCTCCTATAATTCACCCCTCCACTTT. Encoded protein: CASSLAGLSSYNSPLHF.

The J gene is TRBJ1-4, the V gene TRBV7-9, with a weak D call TRBD1 (6 bases). Germline values: CDR1 SEHNR, CDR2 FQNEAQ (reference sequence). CDR3 size: 16 residues. Trimming removed 4 bases from V and 4 bases from J, with 16 bases in between. This chain's CDR3 is CASSSSSTGYNEKLFF. The CDR3 DNA reads TGTGCCAGCAGCTCATCGTCGACAGGATATAATGAAAAACTGTTTTTT.

This chain joins TRBV28 and TRBJ2-7, with 7 nucleotides matching TRBD1. With 3 bases clipped from V and 3 bases from J, the junction kept 17 bases outside the gene matches. The germline V gene has CDR1 MDHEN and CDR2 SYDVKM. This CDR3 has 18 residues. CDR3 nucleotides: TGTGCCAGCAGTTTGGGTCAAATCCGGGACAGACCTTTCTACGAGCAGTACTTC. Translated: CASSLGQIRDRPFYEQYF.

A single count supports this clone. The rearrangement uses TRBV25-1 and TRBJ1-1; 8 bases align to TRBD1. In germline, CDR1 is MGHDK, CDR2 SYGVNS. The CDR3 covers 17 residues. J lost 1 base, V lost 1 base, and 8 bases had no gene match. This CDR3 is CASSESRAGGANTEAFF. Written as DNA, the CDR3 is TGTGCCAGCAGTGAATCTAGGGCAGGGGGCGCGAACACTGAAGCTTTCTTT.

The chain carries TRBV6-5 and TRBJ2-1, with TRBD2 identical over 12 bases. Germline CDR1 and CDR2: MNHEY and SVGAGI. Germline trimming cut 6 bases from V and 6 bases from J; bases unmatched to any gene: 6. There are 15 residues in the CDR3. The CDR3 spells CASSLAGGPANEQFF. The CDR3 DNA is TGTGCCAGCAGCCTAGCGGGGGGGCCAGCCAATGAGCAGTTCTTC.

The sample holds many counts of this clone. The V call is TRBV6-2 or TRBV6-3, the J call TRBJ1-2, with TRBD1 matching 9 bases. Germline values: CDR1 MNHEY, CDR2 SVGEGT. Trimming took 2 bases from V and 4 from J; bases not matched to a gene: 5. The CDR3 covers 15 residues. The DNA of the CDR3 is TGTGCCAGCAGTTACCCAGGACAGGGGAGCTATGGCTACACCTTC. It specifies CASSYPGQGSYGYTF.